This T cell receptor (beta chain) was identified during a study of blood T cells in healthy people across ages. Sample-barcoded 5' priming and a J-beta primer mix drove a second PCR of about 6 to 12 cycles. TCRdb re-derived calls from the 5' RACE reads in MiXCR, one entry per CDR3 protein. The sample holds around 710,000 distinct CDR3 sequences, approximately 39% seen once. This clonotype was detected a few times. This CDR3 region has 13 residues. Trimming shortened V by 5 bases and J by 11 bases, and 18 bases separated the two germline ends. Per sample, at least 5.5 micrograms of total RNA were extracted.

The clonotype originates from a woman aged 60-75 years in good health. The chain recombines TRBV12-3 or TRBV12-4 with TRBJ1-1, with a possible D match to TRBD1 (6 bases). The sample consisted of blood. Here the CDR3 DNA reads TGTGCCAGCAGTCCCATCGGGGGGCTGGCCGCTTTCTTT. Its translation is CASSPIGGLAAFF.